This T cell receptor (beta chain) was sequenced during a study of a mutant IDH1 vaccine in newly diagnosed glioma. The sample's time point: week 5, during vaccination. Each dose of the vaccine consisted of 300 ug of mutant IDH1 20-mer peptide, with topical imiquimod. Only in-frame clones appear in the TCRdb table, and some are missing; sequencing was by immunoSEQ multiplex PCR. The data contain about 40,000 clones, more than 85% of them seen just once; the ten biggest clones take up about 2.4%. About this clone itself: As yet, its antigen is unknown.

Study-wide findings and caveats: Changes in top peripheral clonotypes did not appear linked to pseudoprogression.

The length of the CDR3 is 14 residues. The V end was cut by 1 base, the J end by 0 bases, with 7 bases between. Germline-derived CDR1 and CDR2 are KGHSH and LQKENI. The chain is built from TRBV18 and TRBJ2-7; D is possibly TRBD1 (5 bases). The sequences come from PBMCs, collected from a glioma patient whose treatment included an IDH1 peptide vaccine. The sequence was obtained from a man aged 45 to 65 with glioma. The CDR3 sequence: CASSPQGYSYEQYF. The CDR3 DNA sequence: TGTGCCAGCTCACCACAGGGGTACTCCTACGAGCAGTACTTC.